The 7 T cell receptor beta chains given below trace back to one sample, sequenced in a study of blood T cell repertoires in COVID-19. The table came from immunoSEQ multiplex PCR; TCRdb's copy has only in-frame clones and leaves some out. The sample yields 70,000 to 75,000 clones, roughly 85% seen once. Material: peripheral blood. All receptors come from a man aged 55 to 70 with active or convalescent COVID-19.

The chain recombines TRBV28 with TRBJ2-2, with 8 bases fitting TRBD2. The CDR3 has 15 residues. With V trimmed by 3 bases and J by 5 bases, 5 bases remained unmatched. The V gene's germline CDR1 is MDHEN and CDR2 SYDVKM. The CDR3 protein is CASSFGRAATGELFF. The CDR3 DNA is TGTGCCAGCAGTTTCGGGAGGGCAGCTACCGGGGAGCTGTTTTTT.

The chain couples TRBV11-3 to TRBJ2-2; no reliable D call. Germline values: CDR1 SGHNT, CDR2 YENEEA. CDR3 length: 13 residues. The V end was cut by 1 base, the J end by 8 bases, with 8 bases between. In DNA, the CDR3 is TGTGCCAGCAGCTTAGGGCCCGTTGGGGAGCTGTTTTTT. Residues: CASSLGPVGELFF.

This sequence joins TRBV7-6 and TRBJ2-5; 12 nucleotides line up with TRBD1. V shed 5 bases and J 4 bases; nucleotides not matched to a gene: 11. CDR1 is SGHVS and CDR2 is FNYEAQ in the germline V gene. The CDR3 length is 17 residues. The CDR3 loop reads CASSPSPGQGASETQYF. The CDR3 coding sequence is TGTGCCAGCAGCCCCTCTCCGGGACAGGGGGCGTCAGAGACCCAGTACTTC.

This clone was recorded only once. J is TRBJ2-1 and V is TRBV5-4; 8 bases are shared with TRBD2. The CDR3 has 16 amino acids. CDR1 is SGHNT, CDR2 YYREEE, per germline (reference sequence). With 0 bases clipped from V and 6 bases from J, the junction kept 8 bases outside the gene matches. Written as DNA, the CDR3 is TGTGCCAGCAGCTTGGCCTTTGCGGGGGGTTTCAATGAGCAGTTCTTC. Its translation: CASSLAFAGGFNEQFF.

This clone occurred once. The V call is TRBV19, the J call TRBJ2-5; TRBD1 matches at 8 bases. This CDR3 is built from 18 residues. Losses at the gene ends were 1 base for V and 4 bases for J; bases not matched to a gene: 14. From germline, CDR1 is LNHDA and CDR2 SQIVND (reference sequence). The CDR3 spells CASSIGRDWTGFSETQYF. CDR3 coding DNA: TGTGCCAGTAGTATAGGACGAGATTGGACAGGGTTTTCAGAGACCCAGTACTTC.

This clone was recorded once. The chain employs TRBV5-4 and TRBJ1-3; no definite D call. Deletions cut 4 bases from V and 2 bases from J, with 10 bases between. The CDR3 is 14 amino acids. Germline V CDR1 and CDR2: SGHNT, YYREEE (reference sequence). The CDR3 region is CASSEGGPGNTIYF. CDR3 in DNA: TGTGCCAGCAGCGAGGGCGGTCCTGGAAACACCATATATTTT.

This clone was counted between two and nine times. The genes are TRBV19 and TRBJ2-7; possibly TRBD1 for D (6 bases). Germline values: CDR1 LNHDA, CDR2 SQIVND (reference sequence). This CDR3 spans 15 amino acids. V dropped 1 base and J dropped 5 bases, with 15 bases sitting between them. The CDR3 spells CASSIVPGETNEQYF. The CDR3 nucleotides are TGTGCCAGTAGTATAGTCCCAGGGGAAACCAACGAGCAGTACTTC.